Listed here are 28 T cell receptor beta chains from one sample, sequenced in a study of T cell responses to AZD1222 COVID-19 vaccine (dated by TCRdb to the early 2020s). Library creation used the immunoSEQ multiplex PCR assay. Here the immuneACCESS table is served through TCRdb, limited to in-frame sequences with V and J called. Missing clones are a known gap in these copies; in checked studies unresolved V genes cover under half, and the rest lacks a known reason. The sample includes about 76,000 clones, with around 90% observed a single time. The ten largest clones take up more than 4% of the sample. The meaning of the sample's time point label: baseline before first vaccination. The specimen was peripheral blood, collected on day 0 of AZD1222 vaccination. All receptors derive from an adult in good health.

The rearrangement joins TRBV5-5 to TRBJ2-7, with D unresolved. Trimming took 0 bases from V and 2 from J, leaving 6 bases between them. CDR3 length: 13 amino acids. Germline V gene data show CDR1 as SGHKS and CDR2 as YYEKEE (reference sequence). As DNA, the CDR3 is TGTGCCAGCAGCTTGGCCAGGACCTACGAGCAGTACTTC. Translating it yields CASSLARTYEQYF.

This chain joins TRBV5-1 and TRBJ1-1; tentatively, D is TRBD1 (6 bases). CDR3 length: 13 amino acids. Trimming took 4 bases from V and 7 from J, leaving 14 bases between them. Germline assignment: CDR1 SGHRS and CDR2 YFSETQ. DNA for the CDR3: TGCGCCAGCAGCCCCGGGACACAATTTGAAGCTTTCTTT. This gives the protein CASSPGTQFEAFF. Variable domain in full (rest from reference TRBV5-1 and TRBJ1-1): KAGVTQTPRYLIKTRGQQVTLSCSPISGHRSVSWYQQTPGQGLQFLFEYFSETQRNKGNFPGRFSGRQFSNSRSEMNVSTLELGDSALYLCASSPGTQFEAFFGQGTRLTVV.

The chain employs TRBV9 and TRBJ2-7; 7 bases match TRBD1. With V trimmed by 0 bases and J by 2 bases, 5 bases remained unmatched. CDR1 SGDLS and CDR2 YYNGEE come from the germline V gene. This CDR3 region has 15 residues. In DNA form, the CDR3 reads TGTGCCAGCAGCGTAGGAGGGACAGCGACCTACGAGCAGTACTTC. This translates into CASSVGGTATYEQYF. Filled out from reference TRBV9 and TRBJ2-7, the complete variable domain reads DSGVTQTPKHLITATGQRVTLRCSPRSGDLSVYWYQQSLDQGLQFLIQYYNGEERAKGNILERFSAQQFPDLHSELNLSSLELGDSALYFCASSVGGTATYEQYFGPGTRLTVT.

V and J are TRBV11-3 and TRBJ2-7; TRBD2 matches at 7 bases. Looked up from germline, CDR1 is SGHNT and CDR2 is YENEEA. The CDR3 length is 16 residues. V gave up 3 bases and J gave up 1 base; unmatched junction bases: 9. CDR3 in amino acids: CASSFRTSRESYEQYF. The CDR3 DNA reads as TGTGCCAGCAGCTTCCGGACTAGTCGAGAGTCCTACGAGCAGTACTTC. Supplemented by reference TRBV11-3 and TRBJ2-7, the full variable domain reads EAGVVQSPRYKIIEKKQPVAFWCNPISGHNTLYWYLQNLGQGPELLIRYENEEAVDDSQLPKDRFSAERLKGVDSTLKIQPAELGDSAVYLCASSFRTSRESYEQYFGPGTRLTVT.

The CDR3 is CASSEAWGLEKLFF. The CDR3, as DNA: TGTGCCAGCAGTGAAGCATGGGGGTTGGAAAAACTGTTTTTT. V gene TRBV2 combines with J gene TRBJ1-4; a weak D match, TRBD1 (5 bases). V lost 0 bases and J lost 8, with 10 bases in between. Germline V gene sequence: CDR1 SNHLY, CDR2 FYNNEI. The length of the CDR3 is 14 residues. The variable domain in full, completed from reference TRBV2 and TRBJ1-4, reads EPEVTQTPSHQVTQMGQEVILRCVPISNHLYFYWYRQILGQKVEFLVSFYNNEISEKSEIFDDQFSVERPDGSNFTLKIRSTKLEDSAMYFCASSEAWGLEKLFFGSGTQLSVL.

The V gene is TRBV6-5, the J gene TRBJ1-2, with 12 bases matching TRBD1. Germline V gene sequence: CDR1 MNHEY, CDR2 SVGAGI. With 6 bases clipped from V and 8 bases from J, the junction kept 7 bases outside the gene matches. The CDR3 has 14 amino acids. The CDR3 loop is CASSRGQGARGYTF. The CDR3 region has the DNA TGTGCCAGCAGCCGGGGACAGGGGGCGAGGGGCTACACCTTC.

The rearrangement joins TRBV7-2 to TRBJ2-7; no clear D. Germline assignment: CDR1 SGHTA and CDR2 FQGNSA. The V gene lost 2 bases and the J gene lost 5 bases, with 13 bases spanning the gap. CDR3 length: 14 amino acids. The CDR3 spells CASSLTAIADEQYF. DNA of the CDR3: TGTGCCAGCAGCTTAACGGCCATTGCAGACGAGCAGTACTTC.

The V and J genes are TRBV24-1 and TRBJ2-5; D gene uncertain. This CDR3 region has 13 residues. Germline CDR1 is KGHDR and CDR2 is SFDVKD. Trimming removed 10 bases at V and 0 bases at J, with 11 bases between. Here the CDR3 DNA reads TGTGCCACAACTCCCGCAGACCAAGAGACCCAGTACTTC. The encoded protein is CATTPADQETQYF.

The chain employs TRBV7-9 and TRBJ1-2, with a tentative D call TRBD1 (5 bases). Looked up from germline, CDR1 is SEHNR and CDR2 is FQNEAQ (reference sequence). The CDR3 length is 15 residues. The germline V and J ends were trimmed by 5 bases and 1 base, with 14 bases remaining between them. CDR3 in amino acids: CASSLEGRGNYGYTF. For the CDR3, the DNA is TGTGCCAGCAGCCTAGAGGGGAGGGGTAACTATGGCTACACCTTC.

The chain is built from TRBV6-2 or TRBV6-3 and TRBJ2-7; 8 positions match TRBD2. This CDR3 is built from 17 residues. The germline V gene has CDR1 MNHEY and CDR2 SVGEGT. Germline trimming cut 0 bases from V and 3 bases from J; bases unmatched to any gene: 10. The CDR3 here is CASSYSRTSLSVYEQYF. The DNA for the CDR3 is TGTGCCAGCAGTTACTCGAGGACTAGCCTTAGTGTCTACGAGCAGTACTTC.

The chain couples TRBV19 to TRBJ2-2; 9 bases agree with TRBD1. V lost 6 bases and J lost 7; bases outside the gene matches: 9. Germline V gene data show CDR1 as LNHDA and CDR2 as SQIVND (reference sequence). This CDR3 is built from 15 residues. Written as DNA, the CDR3 is TGTGCCAGTAGGCTGAGGACAGGGGAAATCGGGGAGCTGTTTTTT. It yields the protein CASRLRTGEIGELFF.

The chain carries TRBV19 and TRBJ1-2; D remains ambiguous. Trimming cost V 4 bases and J 0 bases, with 6 bases left between them. This CDR3 has 13 residues. Per the germline V gene, CDR1 is LNHDA and CDR2 is SQIVND (reference sequence). The CDR3 region is CASSRTTNYGYTF. For the CDR3, the DNA is TGTGCCAGTAGTAGGACCACTAACTATGGCTACACCTTC. Full variable domain (rest looked up from reference TRBV19 and TRBJ1-2): DGGITQSPKYLFRKEGQNVTLSCEQNLNHDAMYWYRQDPGQGLRLIYYSQIVNDFQKGDIAEGYSVSREKKESFPLTVTSAQKNPTAFYLCASSRTTNYGYTFGSGTRLTVV.

The V and J genes are TRBV4-1 and TRBJ1-6; 9 bases align to TRBD1. In germline, CDR1 is MGHRA, CDR2 YSYEKL. The CDR3 is 18 residues long. J gave up 8 bases and V 0 bases, and 11 bases lay outside the gene matches. In nucleotides, the CDR3 is TGCGCCAGCAGCCAAGATAGACGGCTTGGGACAGGGTATTCACCCCTCCACTTT. The encoded protein is CASSQDRRLGTGYSPLHF.

V gene TRBV9 combines with J gene TRBJ1-3; tentatively, D is TRBD1 (6 bases). This CDR3 contains 17 residues. Trimming cost V 0 bases and J 0 bases, with 13 bases left between them. Germline-derived CDR1 and CDR2 are SGDLS and YYNGEE. CDR3 sequence reads: CASSVVGHRTSGNTIYF. The CDR3 region has the DNA TGTGCCAGCAGCGTAGTGGGACACCGCACCTCTGGAAACACCATATATTTT.

V and J are TRBV5-4 and TRBJ1-4, with 9 nucleotides matching TRBD1. Germline V gene sequence: CDR1 SGHNT, CDR2 YYREEE (reference sequence). V was pared by 4 bases and J by 10 bases, with 11 bases of the junction left unmatched. There are 15 residues in the CDR3. The chain's CDR3 is CASSPGQGMIGKLFF. For the CDR3, the DNA is TGTGCCAGCAGCCCCGGACAGGGGATGATTGGAAAACTGTTTTTT.

The J gene is TRBJ2-2, the V gene TRBV11-3; D is perhaps TRBD1 (5 bases). CDR1 SGHNT and CDR2 YENEEA come from the germline V gene. V was pared by 8 bases and J by 6 bases, with 16 bases between. The CDR3 totals 14 residues. The CDR3 is CASGQVGDSGELFF. The CDR3 DNA reads as TGTGCCAGCGGACAAGTAGGGGATTCCGGGGAGCTGTTTTTT.

This sequence joins TRBV3-1 (or the pseudogene TRBV3-2) and TRBJ1-4, with a possible D match to TRBD1 (5 bases). The germline V and J ends were trimmed by 4 bases and 5 bases, with 20 bases remaining between them. The V gene's germline CDR1 is LGHDT and CDR2 YNNKEL (reference sequence). The CDR3 sequence is 17 residues long. The CDR3 DNA reads TGTGCCAGCAGCCCCCCGCAGGTGGGGGGAAGGAATGAAAAACTGTTTTTT. Amino acids: CASSPPQVGGRNEKLFF.

The CDR3 DNA follows: TGTGCCAGCATGACAGGGAACGGCTATGGCTACACCTTC. This codes for CASMTGNGYGYTF. The V and J genes are TRBV6-1 and TRBJ1-2; 7 bases map to TRBD1. Trimming took 7 bases from V and 4 from J; bases not matched to a gene: 6. This CDR3 is 13 amino acids long. CDR1 MNHNS and CDR2 SASEGT come from the germline V gene.

The gene calls are TRBV19 and TRBJ1-1; D gene unclear. The V and J ends lost 5 bases and 5 bases respectively, with 9 bases between them. The germline V gene encodes CDR1 LNHDA and CDR2 SQIVND (reference sequence). The CDR3 is 12 amino acids. CDR3 in DNA: TGTGCCAGTAGTCTATGGTTGACTGAAGCTTTCTTT. Translation: CASSLWLTEAFF.

The rearrangement uses TRBV4-1 and TRBJ2-3; no reliable D call. V lost 0 bases, J lost 3 bases, and 1 base lay in between. Per germline, CDR1 MGHRA and CDR2 YSYEKL. This CDR3 has 12 amino acids. The CDR3 loop reads CASSQETDTQYF. DNA of the CDR3: TGCGCCAGCAGCCAAGAGACAGATACGCAGTATTTT.

V usage is TRBV5-1 and J usage is TRBJ2-5; possible D gene TRBD2, 5 bases. This CDR3 is built from 10 residues. Germline V gene data show CDR1 as SGHRS and CDR2 as YFSETQ. V was shortened by 7 bases and J by 5 bases, with 6 bases between the two germline ends. This CDR3 is CASGEETQYF. CDR3 nucleotide sequence: TGCGCCAGCGGGGAGGAGACCCAGTACTTC.

The chain couples TRBV18 to TRBJ2-3; D not certain. CDR1 KGHSH and CDR2 LQKENI come from the germline V gene. V was cut by 1 base and J by 3 bases, with 5 bases left in between. This CDR3 comprises 13 residues. CDR3 DNA: TGTGCCAGCTCACCACGGAAGACAGATACGCAGTATTTT. It yields the protein CASSPRKTDTQYF.

The chain joins TRBV7-9 to TRBJ1-1, with D tentatively TRBD1 (6 bases). This CDR3 is 14 amino acids long. Trimming left V 3 bases short and J 5 bases short, with 13 bases between. Germline V lookup: CDR1 SEHNR, CDR2 FQNEAQ (reference sequence). This CDR3 reads CASSLDSDATEAFF. The CDR3, as DNA: TGTGCCAGCAGCTTGGACAGTGACGCGACTGAAGCTTTCTTT. The complete variable domain, with remaining parts taken from reference TRBV7-9 and TRBJ1-1, reads DTGVSQNPRHKITKRGQNVTFRCDPISEHNRLYWYRQTLGQGPEFLTYFQNEAQLEKSRLLSDRFSAERPKGSFSTLEIQRTEQGDSAMYLCASSLDSDATEAFFGQGTRLTVV.

The count of this clone is one. V usage is TRBV6-1 and J usage is TRBJ2-7; no reliable D call. V was cut by 3 bases and J by 2 bases, with 11 bases left in between. The germline V gene encodes CDR1 MNHNS and CDR2 SASEGT. This CDR3 has 14 amino acids. The CDR3 spells CASSEVRLTYEQYF. The CDR3 DNA sequence: TGTGCCAGCAGTGAGGTCAGACTGACCTACGAGCAGTACTTC.

The chain recombines TRBV19 with TRBJ1-1; no clear D. The length of the CDR3 is 12 residues. Trimming removed 7 bases at V and 4 bases at J, with 10 bases between. Germline CDR1 reads LNHDA; CDR2 reads SQIVND (reference sequence). In DNA, the CDR3 is TGTGCCAGTAATGGGCCGGGCACTGAAGCTTTCTTT. Amino acids: CASNGPGTEAFF.

The V and J genes are TRBV24-1 and TRBJ1-5; TRBD1 might be the D (5 bases). This CDR3 has 14 amino acids. Germline V gene data show CDR1 as KGHDR and CDR2 as SFDVKD. Trimming removed 3 bases from V and 5 bases from J, with 10 bases in between. The CDR3 spells CATSDGDGDQPQHF. CDR3 coding DNA: TGTGCCACCAGTGATGGGGACGGAGATCAGCCCCAGCATTTT.

The chain joins TRBV9 to TRBJ1-6; maybe TRBD1 (6 bases). Germline V gene sequence: CDR1 SGDLS, CDR2 YYNGEE. The CDR3 has 13 residues. V was trimmed by 3 bases and J by 6 bases, leaving 7 bases between them. As DNA, the CDR3 is TGTGCCAGCAGCGAGGACAGTAATTCACCCCTCCACTTT. Its translation: CASSEDSNSPLHF.

The J gene is TRBJ2-3, the V gene TRBV7-2; D is uncertain. There are 14 residues in the CDR3. Trimming cost V 3 bases and J 4 bases, with 11 bases left between them. Per the germline V gene, CDR1 is SGHTA and CDR2 is FQGNSA. The CDR3 bases are TGTGCCAGCAGCTTGAGGTTAGCCCCAGATACGCAGTATTTT. Translation: CASSLRLAPDTQYF.